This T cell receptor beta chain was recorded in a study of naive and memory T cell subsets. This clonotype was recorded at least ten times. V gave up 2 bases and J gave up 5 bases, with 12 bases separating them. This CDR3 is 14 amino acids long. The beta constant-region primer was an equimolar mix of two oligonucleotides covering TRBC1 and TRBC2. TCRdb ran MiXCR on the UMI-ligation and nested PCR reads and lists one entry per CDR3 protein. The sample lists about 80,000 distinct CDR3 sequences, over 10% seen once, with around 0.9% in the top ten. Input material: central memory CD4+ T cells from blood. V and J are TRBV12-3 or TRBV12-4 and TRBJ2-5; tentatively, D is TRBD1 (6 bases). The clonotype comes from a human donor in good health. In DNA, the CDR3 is TGTGCCAGCAGTTTATCTGGGGGCCTCGAGACCCAGTACTTC. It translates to CASSLSGGLETQYF.